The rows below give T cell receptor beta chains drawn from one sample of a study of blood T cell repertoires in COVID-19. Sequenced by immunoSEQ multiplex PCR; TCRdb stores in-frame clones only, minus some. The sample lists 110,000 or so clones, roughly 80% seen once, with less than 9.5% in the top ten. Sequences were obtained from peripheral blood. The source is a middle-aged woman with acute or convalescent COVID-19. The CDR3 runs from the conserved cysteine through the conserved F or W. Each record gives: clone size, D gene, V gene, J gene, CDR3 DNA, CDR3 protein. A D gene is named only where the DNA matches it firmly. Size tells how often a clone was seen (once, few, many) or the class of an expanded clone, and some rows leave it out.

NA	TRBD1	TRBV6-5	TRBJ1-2	TGTGCCAGCAGTTTTGAGGGGGCCGGCTACACCTTC	CASSFEGAGYTF
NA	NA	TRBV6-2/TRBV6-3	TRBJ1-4	TGTGCCAGCAGTCGGAGAGCAAATGAAAAACTGTTTTTT	CASSRRANEKLFF
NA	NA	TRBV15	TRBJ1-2	TGTGCCACCAGCAGAGATCGGACCCAGGGTAACTATGGCTACACCTTC	CATSRDRTQGNYGYTF
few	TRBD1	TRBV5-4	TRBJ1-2	TGTGCCAGTGTTCCGACAGGGGGCAAGACTGGCTACACCTTC	CASVPTGGKTGYTF
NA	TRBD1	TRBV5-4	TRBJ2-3	TGTGCCAGCAGCCCCGGGACAGTAGATACGCAGTATTTT	CASSPGTVDTQYF
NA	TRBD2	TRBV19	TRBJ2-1	TGTGCCAGTAGTAGGACTAGCGGGGGGGCCAATGAGCAGTTCTTC	CASSRTSGGANEQFF
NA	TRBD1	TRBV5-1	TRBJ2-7	TGCGCCAGCAGCCGCGACCTACAGGGGTTGCAGTACTTC	CASSRDLQGLQYF
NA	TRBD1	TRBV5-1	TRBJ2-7	TGCGCCAGCAGTATCGCAACCGGGACAGGGGGCGGCGAGCAGTACTTC	CASSIATGTGGGEQYF
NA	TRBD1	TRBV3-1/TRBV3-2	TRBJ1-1	TGTGCCAGCAGCCAAAGACAGGGAATGGGGAACACTGAAGCTTTCTTT	CASSQRQGMGNTEAFF
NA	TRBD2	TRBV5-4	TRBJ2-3	TGTGCCAGCAGCACCCGACTAGCGGGGCGGGGAGATACGCAGTATTTT	CASSTRLAGRGDTQYF
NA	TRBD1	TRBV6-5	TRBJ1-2	TGTGCCAGCAGTTACGAAGGGGGCGATGGCTACACCTTC	CASSYEGGDGYTF
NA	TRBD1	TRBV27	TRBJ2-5	TGTGCCAGCAGTTTTGCAGGGGGTAGGACCCAGTACTTC	CASSFAGGRTQYF
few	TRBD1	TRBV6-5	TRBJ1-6	TGTGCCAGCAGTTACTCGGACAGGCCATATAATTCACCCCTCCACTTT	CASSYSDRPYNSPLHF
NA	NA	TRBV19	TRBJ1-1	TGTGCCAGTAGCCCGACAGACATGAACACTGAAGCTTTCTTT	CASSPTDMNTEAFF
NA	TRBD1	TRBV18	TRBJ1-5	TGTGCCAGCTCTTCCGGGACAGGGGGCTCTGGGAGCAATCAGCCCCAGCATTTT	CASSSGTGGSGSNQPQHF
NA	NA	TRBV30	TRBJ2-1	TGTGCCTGGGGGCAGGGGACCTACTACAATGAGCAGTTCTTC	CAWGQGTYYNEQFF
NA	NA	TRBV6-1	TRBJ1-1	TGTGCCAGCAGTGATCATTTGGCAGTGCTGAACACTGAAGCTTTCTTT	CASSDHLAVLNTEAFF
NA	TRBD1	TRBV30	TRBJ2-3	TGTGCCTGGAGTGTGGGGGACAGGGACACAGATACGCAGTATTTT	CAWSVGDRDTDTQYF
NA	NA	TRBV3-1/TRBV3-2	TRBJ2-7	TGTGCCAGCAGCCAAGATTTACTATACTACGAGCAGTACTTC	CASSQDLLYYEQYF
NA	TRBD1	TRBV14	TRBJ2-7	TGTGCCAGCAGTCGCTCCGGGACAGGGGGGAATTTGTACGAGCAGTACTTC	CASSRSGTGGNLYEQYF
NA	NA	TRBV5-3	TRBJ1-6	TGTGCCAGAAGCTTGGCGTACACCGGAGGGTCCTATAATTCACCCCTCCACTTT	CARSLAYTGGSYNSPLHF
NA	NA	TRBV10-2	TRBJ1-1	TGCGCCAGCAGGAGTGACAGAGGTAACACTGAAGCTTTCTTT	CASRSDRGNTEAFF
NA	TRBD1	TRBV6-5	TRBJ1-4	TGTGCCAGCAGGCCAGGACAGGGATTACCAAAACTGTTTTTT	CASRPGQGLPKLFF
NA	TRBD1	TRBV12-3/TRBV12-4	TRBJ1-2	TGTGCCAGCAGGGTACAGGGGGACTATGGCTACACCTTC	CASRVQGDYGYTF
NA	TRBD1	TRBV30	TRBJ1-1	TGTGCCTGGCAGGGGGCCGTTACTGAAGCTTTCTTT	CAWQGAVTEAFF